This paragraph covers one T cell receptor beta chain sequence. These data come from a study of CD8 T cells in Susac syndrome. RNA amounts of roughly 0.45 to 1 ug underwent reverse transcription with random hexamers. TCRdb used MiXCR to reprocess the immunoSEQ multiplex PCR reads, holding one entry per CDR3 protein. The repertoire has roughly 140,000 distinct CDR3 sequences, approximately 94% of them found once; the top ten carry roughly 0.21%. The V gene's germline CDR1 is SGHRS and CDR2 YFSETQ. The ends were cut back, 1 base at V and 10 bases at J, with 14 bases in the middle. This CDR3 comprises 13 residues.

This receptor was taken from a human donor with multiple sclerosis. Sample: CD8+ T cells from PBMCs. The chain carries TRBV5-1 and TRBJ1-1, with D unclear. CDR3: CASSLMESYGAFF. CDR3 nucleotide sequence: TGCGCCAGCAGCTTGATGGAATCATACGGAGCTTTCTTT.